Reported below is one T cell receptor (beta chain). No antigen is known for it. Per-base qualities were not stored, and no clone one base away is much larger. The library was made by the immunoSEQ multiplex PCR assay. TCRdb stores this immuneACCESS table with in-frame sequences only. Part of the clones is absent; in the studies checked, under half of the shortfall reflects unresolved V genes, and no reason is known for the rest. For this sample the table gives under 90,000 clones, of which approximately 96% were detected only once. Approximately 0.2% of the sample is taken by the ten largest. This sample is drawn from a study of technical replicates of blood from several donors (dated by TCRdb to the late 2010s). According to the germline V gene, CDR1 reads SGDLS and CDR2 reads YYNGEE. The CDR3 sequence holds 15 residues, the cysteine and phenylalanine included. Only the CDR3 part of the read is kept: 45 bases, read in frame from the first base. The junction shows trimming of 0 bases on V and 7 bases on J, and the gene matches do not reach 6 bases of it.

Material for sequencing was T cells isolated from PBMCs. This sequence uses TRBV9 and TRBJ1-3, with 8 central nucleotides matching TRBD1. The clonotype comes from a human donor in good health. In nucleotides, the sequence is TGTGCCAGCAGCGTAGGTCTTCAGGGGGCGAACACCATATATTTT. This sequence encodes CASSVGLQGANTIYF.